Following are 10 T cell receptor beta chains from one sample sequenced in a study of blood T cell repertoires in COVID-19. Using immunoSEQ multiplex PCR, the repertoire was profiled, and TCRdb retains in-frame clones only, with some absent. The sample lists about 160,000 clones, more than 75% occurring once. Sequences were obtained from peripheral blood. Source of these receptors: a man between 18 and 35 years old with acute or convalescent COVID-19.

This clone was observed a single time. V and J are TRBV10-1 and TRBJ2-7; maybe TRBD1 (6 bases). The V end lost 6 bases, the J end lost 7 bases, and 19 bases lay between the germline ends. Germline V lookup: CDR1 WNHNN, CDR2 SYGVQD (reference sequence). CDR3 length: 14 amino acids. The CDR3 DNA reads TGCGCCAGCAGGGGAAGGGGGATAGTCTTAGAGCAGTACTTC. This sequence encodes CASRGRGIVLEQYF.

The chain carries TRBV29-1 and TRBJ1-4, with TRBD1 as a possible D gene (6 bases). The CDR3 length is 13 residues. Germline V CDR1 and CDR2: SQVTM, ANQGSEA. V lost 5 bases, J lost 0 bases, and 7 bases lay in between. The CDR3 coding sequence is TGCAGCGTTCAGGGGACAACTAATGAAAAACTGTTTTTT. This encodes CSVQGTTNEKLFF.

The chain is built from TRBV19 and TRBJ1-2; unclear D gene. The ends were cut back, 1 base at V and 4 bases at J, with 10 bases in the middle. This CDR3 spans 14 amino acids. Germline lookup yields CDR1 LNHDA and CDR2 SQIVND (reference sequence). The CDR3 nucleotides read TGTGCCAGTAGTATAGGGACTGGAAGCTATGGCTACACCTTC. This codes for CASSIGTGSYGYTF.

This clone appeared a single time. This chain uses TRBV6-5 with TRBJ1-2; weak D call: TRBD1 (5 bases). CDR1 is MNHEY, CDR2 SVGAGI, per germline. The CDR3 runs 13 residues. The V end was cut by 6 bases, the J end by 4 bases, with 12 bases between. The CDR3 DNA reads as TGTGCCAGCAGCCTGGACACCGCCTATGGCTACACCTTC. It specifies CASSLDTAYGYTF.

This rearrangement joins TRBV2 to TRBJ2-7; TRBD1 matches at 8 bases. CDR1 is SNHLY and CDR2 is FYNNEI in the germline V gene. J gave up 5 bases and V 6 bases, and 9 bases lay outside the gene matches. The CDR3 is 14 amino acids. The CDR3 sequence: CASRQDRENDEQYF. The CDR3 nucleotides are TGTGCCAGCAGACAGGACAGGGAAAACGACGAGCAGTACTTC.

The genes are TRBV12-3 or TRBV12-4 and TRBJ1-2, with TRBD1 as a possible D gene (6 bases). CDR3 length equals 13 residues. V lost 7 bases and J lost 6, with 15 bases in between. CDR3 nucleotide sequence: TGTGCCAGCACTACTACAGGGAGCAATGGCTACACCTTC. Translated: CASTTTGSNGYTF.

With regard to this clone: The junction departs from the called germline gene at one end, perhaps through a read error. This rearrangement joins TRBV18 to TRBJ2-3, with a weak D call TRBD2 (6 bases). Germline V gene data show CDR1 as KGHSH and CDR2 as LQKENI. The CDR3 runs to 16 residues. The CDR3 DNA reads as TGTGCCAGCTCGCCACCCAATGGGGGAGGAACAGATACGCAGTATTTT. This encodes CASSPPNGGGTDTQYF.

The gene calls are TRBV30 and TRBJ1-2, with 10 bases matching TRBD1. This CDR3 has 16 residues. V gave up 1 base and J gave up 5 bases; unmatched junction bases: 10. Germline-derived CDR1 and CDR2 are GTSNPN and SVGIG (reference sequence). The chain's CDR3 is CAWSGTGGTIAYGYTF. For the CDR3, the DNA is TGTGCCTGGAGTGGGACAGGGGGAACGATCGCTTATGGCTACACCTTC.

The chain uses TRBV24-1 and TRBJ2-1, with D perhaps matching TRBD1 (5 bases). The CDR3 consists of 16 residues. V was shortened by 5 bases and J by 3 bases, with 16 bases between the two germline ends. The germline V gene encodes CDR1 KGHDR and CDR2 SFDVKD. The DNA of the CDR3 is TGTGCCACCAGTGGATTGGTGGCCGACAGCTACAATGAGCAGTTCTTC. Protein: CATSGLVADSYNEQFF.

This clone was found once. The rearrangement links TRBV4-1 to TRBJ2-3; 10 bases map to TRBD2. Germline V CDR1 and CDR2: MGHRA, YSYEKL. This CDR3 is 15 amino acids long. J gave up 9 bases and V 5 bases, and 11 bases lay outside the gene matches. The CDR3: CASSILAGPWGTQYF. CDR3 sequence (DNA): TGCGCCAGCAGCATACTAGCGGGGCCCTGGGGGACGCAGTATTTT.